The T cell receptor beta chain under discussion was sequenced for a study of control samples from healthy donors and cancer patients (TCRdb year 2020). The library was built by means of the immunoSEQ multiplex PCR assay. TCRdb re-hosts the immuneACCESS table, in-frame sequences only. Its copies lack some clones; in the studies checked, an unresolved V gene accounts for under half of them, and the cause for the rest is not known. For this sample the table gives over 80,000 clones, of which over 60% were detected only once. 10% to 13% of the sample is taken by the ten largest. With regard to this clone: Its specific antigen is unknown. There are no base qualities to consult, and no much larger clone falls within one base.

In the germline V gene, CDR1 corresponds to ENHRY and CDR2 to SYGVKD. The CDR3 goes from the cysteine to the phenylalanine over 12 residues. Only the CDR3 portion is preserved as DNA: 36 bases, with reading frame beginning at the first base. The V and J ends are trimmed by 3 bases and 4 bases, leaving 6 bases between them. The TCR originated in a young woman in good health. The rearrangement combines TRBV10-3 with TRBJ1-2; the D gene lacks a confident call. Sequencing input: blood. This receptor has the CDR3 CAISDWGYGYTF. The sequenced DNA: TGTGCCATCAGTGATTGGGGCTATGGCTACACCTTC.